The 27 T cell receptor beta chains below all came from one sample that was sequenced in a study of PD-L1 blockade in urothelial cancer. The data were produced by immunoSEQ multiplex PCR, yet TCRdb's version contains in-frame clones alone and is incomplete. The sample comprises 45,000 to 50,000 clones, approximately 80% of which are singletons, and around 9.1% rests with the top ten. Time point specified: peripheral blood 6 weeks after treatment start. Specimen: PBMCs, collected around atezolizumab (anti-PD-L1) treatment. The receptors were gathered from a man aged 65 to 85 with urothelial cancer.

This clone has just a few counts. Here the CDR3 DNA reads TGTGCCAGCGGAGATATTAGCTACGAGCAGTACTTC. This codes for CASGDISYEQYF. V is TRBV2 and J is TRBJ2-7; D is ambiguous. The germline gives CDR1 SNHLY, CDR2 FYNNEI. The V and J ends lost 8 bases and 3 bases respectively, with 11 bases between them. The CDR3 has 12 amino acids. Full variable domain (outside the CDR3, taken from reference TRBV2 and TRBJ2-7): EPEVTQTPSHQVTQMGQEVILRCVPISNHLYFYWYRQILGQKVEFLVSFYNNEISEKSEIFDDQFSVERPDGSNFTLKIRSTKLEDSAMYFCASGDISYEQYFGPGTRLTVT.

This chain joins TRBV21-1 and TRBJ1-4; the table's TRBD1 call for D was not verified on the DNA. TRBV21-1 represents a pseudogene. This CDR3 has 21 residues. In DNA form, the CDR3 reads TGTGCCAGCAGCAAAGGGGTAGGACAGGGCCAAGAGGAGACAACTAATGAAAAACTGTTTTTT. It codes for CASSKGVGQGQEETTNEKLFF.

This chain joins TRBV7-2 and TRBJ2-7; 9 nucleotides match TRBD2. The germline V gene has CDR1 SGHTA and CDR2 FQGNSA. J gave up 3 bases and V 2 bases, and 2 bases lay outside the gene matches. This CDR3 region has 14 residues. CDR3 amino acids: CASSLNSGGYEQYF. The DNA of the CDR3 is TGTGCCAGCAGCTTAAATAGCGGGGGCTACGAGCAGTACTTC. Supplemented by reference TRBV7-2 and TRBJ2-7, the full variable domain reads GAGVSQSPSNKVTEKGKDVELRCDPISGHTALYWYRQSLGQGLEFLIYFQGNSAPDKSGLPSDRFSAERTGGSVSTLTIQRTQQEDSAVYLCASSLNSGGYEQYFGPGTRLTVT.

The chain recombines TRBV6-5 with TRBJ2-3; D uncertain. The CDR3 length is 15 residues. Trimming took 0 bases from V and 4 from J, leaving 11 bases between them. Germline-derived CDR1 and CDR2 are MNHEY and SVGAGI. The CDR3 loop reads CASSYSRRESDTQYF. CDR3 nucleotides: TGTGCCAGCAGTTACTCGAGGAGAGAATCAGATACGCAGTATTTT.

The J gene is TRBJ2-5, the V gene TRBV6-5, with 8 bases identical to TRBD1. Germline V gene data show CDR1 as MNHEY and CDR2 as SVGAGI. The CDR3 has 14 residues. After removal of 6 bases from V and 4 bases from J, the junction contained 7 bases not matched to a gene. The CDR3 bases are TGTGCCAGCAGCCGGACAGGGTGGGGAGAGACCCAGTACTTC. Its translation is CASSRTGWGETQYF.

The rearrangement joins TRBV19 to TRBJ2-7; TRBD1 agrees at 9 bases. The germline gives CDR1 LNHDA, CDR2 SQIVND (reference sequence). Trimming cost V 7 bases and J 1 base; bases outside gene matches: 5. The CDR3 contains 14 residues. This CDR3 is CASTVDRGSYEQYF. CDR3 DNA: TGTGCCAGTACAGTAGACAGGGGGTCCTACGAGCAGTACTTC. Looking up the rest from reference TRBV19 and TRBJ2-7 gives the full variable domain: DGGITQSPKYLFRKEGQNVTLSCEQNLNHDAMYWYRQDPGQGLRLIYYSQIVNDFQKGDIAEGYSVSREKKESFPLTVTSAQKNPTAFYLCASTVDRGSYEQYFGPGTRLTVT.

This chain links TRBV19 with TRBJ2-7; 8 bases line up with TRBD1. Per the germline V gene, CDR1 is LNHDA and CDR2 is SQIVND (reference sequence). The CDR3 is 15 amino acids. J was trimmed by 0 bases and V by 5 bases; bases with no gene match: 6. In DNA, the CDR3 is TGTGCCAGTAGTCCGGGGACAGGACTCTCCTACGAGCAGTACTTC. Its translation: CASSPGTGLSYEQYF.

The CDR3 sequence is CAWSGQGISEAFF. The CDR3 nucleotides are TGTGCCTGGAGCGGACAGGGGATCTCTGAAGCTTTCTTT. The chain combines TRBV30 with TRBJ1-1; 9 nucleotides agree with TRBD1. Germline CDR1 and CDR2: GTSNPN and SVGIG (reference sequence). J was trimmed by 6 bases and V by 3 bases; bases with no gene match: 5. The CDR3 is 13 amino acids. Full variable domain (missing parts from reference TRBV30 and TRBJ1-1): SQTIHQWPATLVQPVGSPLSLECTVEGTSNPNLYWYRQAAGRGLQLLFYSVGIGQISSEVPQNLSASRPQDRQFILSSKKLLLSDSGFYLCAWSGQGISEAFFGQGTRLTVV.

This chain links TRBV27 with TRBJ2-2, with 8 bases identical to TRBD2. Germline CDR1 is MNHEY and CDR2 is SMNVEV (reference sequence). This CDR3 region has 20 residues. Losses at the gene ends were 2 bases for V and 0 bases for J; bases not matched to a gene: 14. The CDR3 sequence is CASSLIPLASGRTNTGELFF. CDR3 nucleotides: TGTGCCAGCAGTTTAATACCCCTGGCTAGCGGGCGTACGAACACCGGGGAGCTGTTTTTT.

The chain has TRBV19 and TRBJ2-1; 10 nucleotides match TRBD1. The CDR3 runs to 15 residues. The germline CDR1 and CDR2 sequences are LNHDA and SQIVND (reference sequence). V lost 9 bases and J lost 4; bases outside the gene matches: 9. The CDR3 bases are TGTGCCAGCAAGGAGACAGGGGGCCAATACAATGAGCAGTTCTTC. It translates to CASKETGGQYNEQFF.

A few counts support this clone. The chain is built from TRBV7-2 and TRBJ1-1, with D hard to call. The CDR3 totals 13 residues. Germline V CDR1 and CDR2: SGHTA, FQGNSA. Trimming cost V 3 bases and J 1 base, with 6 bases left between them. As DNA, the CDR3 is TGTGCCAGCAGCTTCACAGAGAACACTGAAGCTTTCTTT. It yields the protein CASSFTENTEAFF.

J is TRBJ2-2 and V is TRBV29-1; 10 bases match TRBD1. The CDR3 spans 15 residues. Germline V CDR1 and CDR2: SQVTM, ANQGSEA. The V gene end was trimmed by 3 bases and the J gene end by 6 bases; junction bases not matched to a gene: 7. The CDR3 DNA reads TGCAGCGTTGATGGGACAGGGGCTAGGGCCGGGGAGCTGTTTTTT. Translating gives CSVDGTGARAGELFF.

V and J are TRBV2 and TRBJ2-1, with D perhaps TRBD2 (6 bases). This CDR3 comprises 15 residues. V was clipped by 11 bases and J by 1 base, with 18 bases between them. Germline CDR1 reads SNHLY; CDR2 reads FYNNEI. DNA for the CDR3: TGTGCCGGTCGTCCGGGACTCCTTTCCTACAATGAGCAGTTCTTC. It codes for CAGRPGLLSYNEQFF.

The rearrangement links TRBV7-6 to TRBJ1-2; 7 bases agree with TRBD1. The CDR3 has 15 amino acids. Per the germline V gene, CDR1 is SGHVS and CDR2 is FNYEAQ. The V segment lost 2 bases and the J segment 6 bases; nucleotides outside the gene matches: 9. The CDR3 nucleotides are TGTGCCAGCAGCTTATCAGGGGGTGGTGGTAATGGCTACACCTTC. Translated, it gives CASSLSGGGGNGYTF.

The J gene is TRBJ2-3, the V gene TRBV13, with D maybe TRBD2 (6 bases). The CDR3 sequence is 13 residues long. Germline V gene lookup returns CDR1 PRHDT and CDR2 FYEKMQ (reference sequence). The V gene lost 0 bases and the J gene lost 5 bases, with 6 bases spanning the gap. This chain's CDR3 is CASSLGTRDTQYF. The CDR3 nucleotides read TGTGCCAGCAGCTTAGGGACTAGAGATACGCAGTATTTT.

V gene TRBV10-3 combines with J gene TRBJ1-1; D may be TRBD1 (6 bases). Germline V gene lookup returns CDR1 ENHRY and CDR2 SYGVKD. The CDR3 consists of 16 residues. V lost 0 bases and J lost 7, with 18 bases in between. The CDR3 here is CAISESRSNRAGEAFF. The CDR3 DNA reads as TGTGCCATCAGTGAGTCGAGAAGTAACAGGGCTGGTGAAGCTTTCTTT.

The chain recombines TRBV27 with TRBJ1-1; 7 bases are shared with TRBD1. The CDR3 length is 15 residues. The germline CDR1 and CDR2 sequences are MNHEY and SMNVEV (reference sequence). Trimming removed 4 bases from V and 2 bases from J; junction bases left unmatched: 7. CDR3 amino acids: CASSSLGTVNTEAFF. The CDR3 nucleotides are TGTGCCAGCAGTTCATTAGGGACAGTTAACACTGAAGCTTTCTTT.

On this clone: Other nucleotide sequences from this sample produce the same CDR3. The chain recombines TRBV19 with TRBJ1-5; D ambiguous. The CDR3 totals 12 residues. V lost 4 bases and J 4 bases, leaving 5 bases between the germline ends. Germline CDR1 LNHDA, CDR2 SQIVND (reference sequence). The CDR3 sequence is CASSRANQPQHF. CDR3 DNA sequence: TGTGCCAGTAGTAGAGCTAATCAGCCCCAGCATTTT.

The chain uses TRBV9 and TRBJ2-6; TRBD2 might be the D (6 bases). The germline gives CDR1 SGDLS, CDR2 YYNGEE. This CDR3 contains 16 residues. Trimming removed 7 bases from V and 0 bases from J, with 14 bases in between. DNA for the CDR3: TGTGCCAGCCGGGCAGGGACTTACTCTGGGGCCAACGTCCTGACTTTC. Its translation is CASRAGTYSGANVLTF.

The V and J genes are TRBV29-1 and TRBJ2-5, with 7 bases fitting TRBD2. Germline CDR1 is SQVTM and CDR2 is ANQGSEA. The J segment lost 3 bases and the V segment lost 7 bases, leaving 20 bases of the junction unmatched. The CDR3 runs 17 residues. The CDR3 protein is CSAPRGRASGWEETQYF. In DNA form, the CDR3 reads TGCAGCGCACCAAGGGGAAGGGCTAGCGGCTGGGAAGAGACCCAGTACTTC.

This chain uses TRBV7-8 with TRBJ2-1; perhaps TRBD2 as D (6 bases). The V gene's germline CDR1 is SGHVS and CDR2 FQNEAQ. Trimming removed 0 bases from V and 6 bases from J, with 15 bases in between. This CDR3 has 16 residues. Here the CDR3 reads CASSLAEDGSGNEQFF. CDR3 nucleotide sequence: TGTGCCAGCAGCTTAGCGGAGGATGGTAGCGGCAATGAGCAGTTCTTC.

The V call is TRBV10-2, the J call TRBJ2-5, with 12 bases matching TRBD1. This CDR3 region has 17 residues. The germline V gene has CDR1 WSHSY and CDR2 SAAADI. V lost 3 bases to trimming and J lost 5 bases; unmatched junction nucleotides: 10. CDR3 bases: TGCGCCAGCAGTGATTGGGACAGGGGGCTCCATGGGGAGACCCAGTACTTC. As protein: CASSDWDRGLHGETQYF.

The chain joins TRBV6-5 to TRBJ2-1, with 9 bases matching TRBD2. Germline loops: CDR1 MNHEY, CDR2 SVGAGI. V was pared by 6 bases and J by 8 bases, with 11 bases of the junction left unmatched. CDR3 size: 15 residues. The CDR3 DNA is TGTGCCAGCAGGATGGCCCTAGCGGGATGGTATGAGCAGTTCTTC. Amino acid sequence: CASRMALAGWYEQFF.

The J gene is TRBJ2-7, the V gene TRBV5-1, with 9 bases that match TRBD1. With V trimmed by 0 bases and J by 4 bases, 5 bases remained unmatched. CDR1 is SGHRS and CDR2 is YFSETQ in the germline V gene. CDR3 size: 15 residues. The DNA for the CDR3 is TGCGCCAGCAGCTTGGTCGTGGGACAGGGTTACGAGCAGTACTTC. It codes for CASSLVVGQGYEQYF.

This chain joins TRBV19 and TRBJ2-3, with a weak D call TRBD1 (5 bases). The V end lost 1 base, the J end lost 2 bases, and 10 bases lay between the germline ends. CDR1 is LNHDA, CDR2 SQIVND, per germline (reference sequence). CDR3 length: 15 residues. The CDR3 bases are TGTGCCAGTAGTATAGGGGGCGGAACCACAGATACGCAGTATTTT. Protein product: CASSIGGGTTDTQYF. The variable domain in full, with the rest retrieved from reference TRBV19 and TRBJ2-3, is DGGITQSPKYLFRKEGQNVTLSCEQNLNHDAMYWYRQDPGQGLRLIYYSQIVNDFQKGDIAEGYSVSREKKESFPLTVTSAQKNPTAFYLCASSIGGGTTDTQYFGPGTRLTVL.

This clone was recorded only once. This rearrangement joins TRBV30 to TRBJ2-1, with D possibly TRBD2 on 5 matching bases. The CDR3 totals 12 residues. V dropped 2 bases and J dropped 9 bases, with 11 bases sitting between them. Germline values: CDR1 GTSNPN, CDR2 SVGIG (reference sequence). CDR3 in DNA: TGTGCCTGGAGTTTTCACAGCGGTGAGCAGTTCTTC. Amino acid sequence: CAWSFHSGEQFF.

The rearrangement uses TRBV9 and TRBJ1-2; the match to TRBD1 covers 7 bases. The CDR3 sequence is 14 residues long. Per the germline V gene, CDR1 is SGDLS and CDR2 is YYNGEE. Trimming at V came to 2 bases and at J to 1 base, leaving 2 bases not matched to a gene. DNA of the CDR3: TGTGCCAGCAGCGTGACAGGGAGTAACTATGGCTACACCTTC. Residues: CASSVTGSNYGYTF.